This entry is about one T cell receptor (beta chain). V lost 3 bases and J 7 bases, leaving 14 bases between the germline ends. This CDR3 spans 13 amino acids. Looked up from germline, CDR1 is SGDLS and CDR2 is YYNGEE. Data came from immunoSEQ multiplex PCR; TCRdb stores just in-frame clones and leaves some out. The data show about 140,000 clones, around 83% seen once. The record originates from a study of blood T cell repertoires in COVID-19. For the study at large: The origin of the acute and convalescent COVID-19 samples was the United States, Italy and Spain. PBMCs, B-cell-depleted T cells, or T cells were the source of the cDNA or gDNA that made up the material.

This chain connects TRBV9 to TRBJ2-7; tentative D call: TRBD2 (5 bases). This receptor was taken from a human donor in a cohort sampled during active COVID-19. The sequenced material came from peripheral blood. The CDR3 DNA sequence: TGTGCCAGCAGCGAGGACTGGGTCGGGGAGCAGTACTTC. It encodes CASSEDWVGEQYF.